A selection of T cell receptor beta chains follows, all from one sample in a study of T cells after yellow fever vaccination. Using its own MiXCR run on the 5' RACE reads, TCRdb lists one record per CDR3 protein. The sample lists 250,000 to 350,000 distinct CDR3 sequences, approximately 4.5% occurring once. This material consisted of PBMCs, taken 15 days after the yellow fever booster vaccination. Receptors were obtained from a young man who received the YFV17D yellow fever vaccine. Each CDR3 is given with its conserved first and last residue. The D gene is left open where the match is weak. Some rows have no size entry. The others give once, few or many, or a class for an expanded clone.

V: TRBV29-1; size: many; D: NA; J: TRBJ1-1; DNA: TGCAGCGCTGAACCTACAGGGACTGAAGCTTTCTTT; CDR3: CSAEPTGTEAFF
V: TRBV2; size: many; D: NA; J: TRBJ2-5; DNA: TGTGCCAGCAGTGAATTGGAGGGAGAGACCCAGTACTTC; CDR3: CASSELEGETQYF
V: TRBV11-1; size: many; D: TRBD2; J: TRBJ2-5; DNA: TGTGCCAGCAGCTTCAGTAGCGGGGGGTTCCAAGAGACCCAGTACTTC; CDR3: CASSFSSGGFQETQYF
V: TRBV7-2; size: many; D: NA; J: TRBJ1-1; DNA: TGTGCCAGCAGCTTAGTTCGAGGGTGGGACACTGAAGCTTTCTTT; CDR3: CASSLVRGWDTEAFF
V: TRBV28; size: NA; D: TRBD2; J: TRBJ2-3; DNA: TGTGCCAGCAGTTGGGAGGGAAGCACAGATACGCAGTATTTT; CDR3: CASSWEGSTDTQYF
V: TRBV7-8; size: many; D: TRBD1; J: TRBJ1-2; DNA: TGTGCCAGCAGCACCGGGACAGAGATCTATGGCGGCTACACCTTC; CDR3: CASSTGTEIYGGYTF
V: TRBV10-1; size: few; D: NA; J: TRBJ2-3; DNA: TGCGCCAGCAGTGAGAACATGATCACAGATACGCAGTATTTT; CDR3: CASSENMITDTQYF
V: TRBV18; size: NA; D: NA; J: TRBJ2-5; DNA: TGTGCCAGCTCACAAAGAGGACGGGTTGGACAAGAGACCCAGTACTTC; CDR3: CASSQRGRVGQETQYF
V: TRBV7-2; size: many; D: NA; J: TRBJ2-2; DNA: TGTGCCAGCAGCTATCGACAGTTAGGTTTCACCGGGGAGCTGTTTTTT; CDR3: CASSYRQLGFTGELFF
V: TRBV6-4; size: many; D: NA; J: TRBJ1-1; DNA: TGTGCCAGCAGTGAAGGTGCCGAAGCTTTCTTT; CDR3: CASSEGAEAFF
V: TRBV5-1; size: NA; D: TRBD1; J: TRBJ1-2; DNA: TGCGCCAGCAGCCAAGACAGGGAGTATGGCTACACCTTC; CDR3: CASSQDREYGYTF
V: TRBV12-3/TRBV12-4; size: few; D: NA; J: TRBJ1-2; DNA: TGTGCCAGCAGCCGGACAGCTAACTATGGCTACACCTTC; CDR3: CASSRTANYGYTF
V: TRBV6-1; size: many; D: TRBD2; J: TRBJ2-1; DNA: TGTGCCTTAGGACTAGCGGGGGGTTACAATGAGCAGTTCTTC; CDR3: CALGLAGGYNEQFF
V: TRBV20-1; size: NA; D: NA; J: TRBJ1-1; DNA: TGCAGTGCCAAAGGTTCAGGGATCCCTGAAGCTTTCTTT; CDR3: CSAKGSGIPEAFF
V: TRBV28; size: few; D: NA; J: TRBJ2-5; DNA: TGTGCCAGCAGTTCCGGGGGACGGGCGAGGGAGACCCAGTACTTC; CDR3: CASSSGGRARETQYF
V: TRBV6-4; size: many; D: TRBD2; J: TRBJ2-3; DNA: TGTGCCAGCAGTGCTAGCGGGGGGGCAGATACGCAGTATTTT; CDR3: CASSASGGADTQYF
V: TRBV2; size: few; D: NA; J: TRBJ1-2; DNA: TGTGCCAGCGGAGCTTTACAGGGAGAGGAGGGCTACACCTTC; CDR3: CASGALQGEEGYTF
V: TRBV7-2; size: many; D: TRBD1; J: TRBJ2-2; DNA: TGTGCCAGCACCCTGACAGGGGGTTACACCGGGGAGCTGTTTTTT; CDR3: CASTLTGGYTGELFF
V: TRBV5-1; size: few; D: TRBD1; J: TRBJ2-7; DNA: TGCGCCAGCATGAACGCCAGGGGGAACGAGCAGTACTTC; CDR3: CASMNARGNEQYF
V: TRBV12-3/TRBV12-4; size: many; D: TRBD1; J: TRBJ2-3; DNA: TGTGCCAGCAGTTTCTTAGGGACAGGGATGGCGGATACGCAGTATTTT; CDR3: CASSFLGTGMADTQYF
V: TRBV29-1; size: NA; D: NA; J: TRBJ2-1; DNA: TGCAGCGTCGAGGGGACCCCGACTGTGCAGTTCTTC; CDR3: CSVEGTPTVQFF
V: TRBV4-3; size: few; D: TRBD1; J: TRBJ1-3; DNA: TGCGCCAGCAGCCAAGACAGGGGGCCTGGAAACACCATATATTTT; CDR3: CASSQDRGPGNTIYF
V: TRBV11-2; size: many; D: NA; J: TRBJ1-2; DNA: TGTGCCAGCAGCTTCTTTGGAAACTATGGCTACACCTTC; CDR3: CASSFFGNYGYTF
V: TRBV5-1; size: few; D: TRBD2; J: TRBJ2-5; DNA: TGCGCCAGCAGTCAACAAACTAGCGGTGAGACCCAGTACTTC; CDR3: CASSQQTSGETQYF
V: TRBV4-3; size: many; D: NA; J: TRBJ2-3; DNA: TGCGCCAGCAGCCAAGACTTGGGAAGAGGAACGGATACGCAGTATTTT; CDR3: CASSQDLGRGTDTQYF